One sample yielded the 13 T cell receptor beta chains listed below, sequenced in a study of cytomegalovirus exposure and HLA in healthy donors. Only in-frame clones appear in the TCRdb table, and some are missing; sequencing was by immunoSEQ multiplex PCR. The table has approximately 170,000 clones, 75% to 95% seen once. The sequenced sample consisted of PBMCs. These receptors were taken from a woman under 30 in good health and CMV-seropositive.

The V and J genes are TRBV4-1 and TRBJ2-1; D gene unclear. The CDR3 sequence is 13 residues long. CDR1 and CDR2 from the germline V gene are MGHRA and YSYEKL. V shed 1 base and J shed 6 bases, with 7 bases lying between them. CDR3 nucleotide sequence: TGCGCCAGCAGCCAAGTTTACAGCAATGAGCAGTTCTTC. Protein product: CASSQVYSNEQFF.

The chain couples TRBV5-5 to TRBJ1-4; no clear D. Between the trimmed V and J ends, which lost 1 base and 0 bases, there was a span of 4 bases. Per the germline V gene, CDR1 is SGHKS and CDR2 is YYEKEE (reference sequence). This CDR3 has 14 amino acids. The chain's CDR3 is CASSLLATNEKLFF. In DNA, the CDR3 is TGTGCCAGCAGCTTGCTCGCAACTAATGAAAAACTGTTTTTT.

The rearrangement uses TRBV7-2 and TRBJ2-7, with D uncertain. In germline, CDR1 is SGHTA, CDR2 FQGNSA. V lost 4 bases, J lost 4 bases, and 8 bases lay in between. The CDR3 totals 12 residues. The CDR3 DNA sequence: TGTGCCAGCAGCTCTACCGGGTACGAGCAGTACTTC. Protein sequence: CASSSTGYEQYF.

This rearrangement joins TRBV7-9 to TRBJ1-6; perhaps TRBD1 as D (5 bases). V was trimmed by 0 bases and J by 4 bases, leaving 13 bases between them. The CDR3 has 17 amino acids. Germline CDR1 SEHNR, CDR2 FQNEAQ (reference sequence). Here the CDR3 reads CASSLAGDGGYNSPLHF. CDR3 bases: TGTGCCAGCAGCTTAGCAGGGGACGGGGGGTATAATTCACCCCTCCACTTT.

V is TRBV5-1 and J is TRBJ2-7; D might be TRBD1 (5 bases). Trimming left V 4 bases short and J 0 bases short, with 14 bases between. Germline V CDR1 and CDR2: SGHRS, YFSETQ. The CDR3 runs 15 residues. The CDR3 DNA reads TGCGCCAGCAGCCCGACAGTGAAAAGCTCCTACGAGCAGTACTTC. Translation: CASSPTVKSSYEQYF.

The rearrangement joins TRBV7-9 to TRBJ2-3, with D maybe TRBD1 (5 bases). The V end lost 1 base, the J end lost 1 base, and 6 bases lay between the germline ends. The germline gives CDR1 SEHNR, CDR2 FQNEAQ (reference sequence). The CDR3 has 14 amino acids. Here the CDR3 reads CASSLGQRTDTQYF. CDR3 nucleotide sequence: TGTGCCAGCAGCTTAGGACAGCGCACAGATACGCAGTATTTT. Full variable domain (rest looked up from reference TRBV7-9 and TRBJ2-3): DTGVSQNPRHKITKRGQNVTFRCDPISEHNRLYWYRQTLGQGPEFLTYFQNEAQLEKSRLLSDRFSAERPKGSFSTLEIQRTEQGDSAMYLCASSLGQRTDTQYFGPGTRLTVL.

The V and J genes are TRBV7-9 and TRBJ2-1; no clear D. Germline values: CDR1 SEHNR, CDR2 FQNEAQ (reference sequence). The CDR3 contains 16 residues. V gave up 1 base and J gave up 6 bases, with 16 bases separating them. The CDR3 bases are TGTGCCAGCAGCTTAGACTACCAAGGAAATCTCAATGAGCAGTTCTTC. It encodes CASSLDYQGNLNEQFF.

The chain employs TRBV21-1 and TRBJ2-6; the table assigns TRBD2, which was not confirmed against the DNA. TRBV21-1 counts as a pseudogene. The CDR3 spans 15 residues. The CDR3 loop reads CASRTGTRGANVLTF. CDR3 DNA sequence: TGTGCCAGCAGGACCGGGACTAGAGGGGCCAACGTCCTGACTTTC.

The gene calls are TRBV28 and TRBJ1-2; TRBD1 agrees at 7 bases. V shed 5 bases, J shed 7 bases, and the junction held 7 bases outside the gene matches. In germline, CDR1 is MDHEN, CDR2 SYDVKM. This CDR3 spans 13 amino acids. This CDR3 is CASSTPTGSGYTF. As DNA, the CDR3 is TGTGCCAGCAGTACGCCGACAGGGTCTGGCTACACCTTC.

The genes are TRBV23-1 and TRBJ1-1; D is unresolved. TRBV23-1 carries the ORF label, with uncertain function. V lost 4 bases and J lost 1, with 13 bases in between. CDR3 size: 15 residues. The DNA for the CDR3 is TGCGCCAGCAGTCGCTTACATGAGGGGAACACTGAAGCTTTCTTT. Residues: CASSRLHEGNTEAFF.

This clone has just a few counts. The chain has TRBV11-2 and TRBJ1-1, with unresolved D. This CDR3 comprises 15 residues. The V gene's germline CDR1 is SGHAT and CDR2 FQNNGV. V lost 5 bases to trimming and J lost 4 bases, with 17 bases between them. The CDR3 DNA reads as TGTGCCAGCAGCGATGGGTTGGGCGGGAGCACTGAAGCTTTCTTT. Amino acid sequence: CASSDGLGGSTEAFF.

The DNA of the CDR3 is TGCGCCAGCAGCCAAGATCAAAGGGCGGGGGATGAGCAGTTCTTC. Amino acids: CASSQDQRAGDEQFF. This rearrangement joins TRBV4-1 to TRBJ2-1; 7 positions match TRBD2. V shed 0 bases and J 8 bases; nucleotides not matched to a gene: 7. Germline CDR1 and CDR2: MGHRA and YSYEKL. The CDR3 runs to 15 residues.

CDR3 protein: CASSMGLRSDTQYF. CDR3 DNA sequence: TGTGCCAGTAGTATGGGACTACGATCAGATACGCAGTATTTT. The J gene is TRBJ2-3, the V gene TRBV19; TRBD2 agrees at 7 bases. This CDR3 comprises 14 residues. Germline V lookup: CDR1 LNHDA, CDR2 SQIVND (reference sequence). J was trimmed by 4 bases and V by 3 bases; bases with no gene match: 4. The whole variable domain, filled in from reference TRBV19 and TRBJ2-3, reads DGGITQSPKYLFRKEGQNVTLSCEQNLNHDAMYWYRQDPGQGLRLIYYSQIVNDFQKGDIAEGYSVSREKKESFPLTVTSAQKNPTAFYLCASSMGLRSDTQYFGPGTRLTVL.